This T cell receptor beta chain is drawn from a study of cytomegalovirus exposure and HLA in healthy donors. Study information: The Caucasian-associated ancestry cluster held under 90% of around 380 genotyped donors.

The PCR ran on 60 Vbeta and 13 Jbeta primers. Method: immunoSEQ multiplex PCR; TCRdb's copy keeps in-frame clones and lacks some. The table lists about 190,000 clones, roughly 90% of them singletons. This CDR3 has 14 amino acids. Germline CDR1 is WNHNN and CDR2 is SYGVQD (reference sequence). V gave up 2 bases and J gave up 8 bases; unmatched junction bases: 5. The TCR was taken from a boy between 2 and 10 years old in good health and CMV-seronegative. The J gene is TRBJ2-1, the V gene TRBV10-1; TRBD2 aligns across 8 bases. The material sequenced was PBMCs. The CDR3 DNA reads TGCGCCAGCAGTGAGACACCGGGGGGGCATGAGCAGTTCTTC. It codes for CASSETPGGHEQFF.